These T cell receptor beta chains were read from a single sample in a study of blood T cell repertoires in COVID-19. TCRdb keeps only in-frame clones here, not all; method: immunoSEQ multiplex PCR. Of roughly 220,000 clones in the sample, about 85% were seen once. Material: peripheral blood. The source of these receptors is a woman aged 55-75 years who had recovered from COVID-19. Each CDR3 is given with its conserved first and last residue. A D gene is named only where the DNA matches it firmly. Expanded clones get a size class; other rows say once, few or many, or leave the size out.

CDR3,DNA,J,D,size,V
CASSLVLAANTGELFF,TGTGCCAGCAGTTTAGTCCTAGCGGCGAACACCGGGGAGCTGTTTTTT,TRBJ2-2,TRBD2,NA,TRBV27
CATSETGTGLTGELFF,TGTGCCACCAGTGAAACCGGGACAGGGTTGACCGGGGAGCTGTTTTTT,TRBJ2-2,TRBD1,NA,TRBV24-1
CSASRGGPNTGELFF,TGCAGTGCAAGTAGGGGGGGTCCGAACACCGGGGAGCTGTTTTTT,TRBJ2-2,NA,NA,TRBV20-1
CASSSSGTGGEKLFF,TGTGCCAGCAGCTCCTCCGGGACAGGGGGAGAAAAACTGTTTTTT,TRBJ1-4,TRBD1,once,TRBV9
CASSEVNRGHGELFF,TGTGCCAGCAGTGAAGTTAACAGGGGGCATGGGGAACTGTTTTTT,TRBJ1-4,TRBD1,NA,TRBV6-1
CASSNITSGGTQYF,TGCGCCAGCAGCAATATTACTAGCGGGGGGACGCAGTATTTT,TRBJ2-3,TRBD2,NA,TRBV5-1
CASSTGTGPFNYGYTF,TGTGCCAGCTCAACCGGGACAGGGCCTTTTAACTATGGCTACACCTTC,TRBJ1-2,TRBD1,NA,TRBV18
CATSSRDRGNTEAFF,TGTGCCACCAGCAGTAGGGACAGGGGGAACACTGAAGCTTTCTTT,TRBJ1-1,TRBD1,NA,TRBV15
CASSSGAGGGTGETQYF,TGTGCCAGCAGCTCCGGAGCGGGGGGCGGGACGGGAGAGACCCAGTACTTC,TRBJ2-5,TRBD2,NA,TRBV11-2
CASSPGTSGSYEQYF,TGTGCCAGCAGCCCCGGGACTAGCGGATCCTACGAGCAGTACTTC,TRBJ2-7,TRBD2,NA,TRBV3-1/TRBV3-2
CASSQEQISGGTIKKTQYF,TGCGCCAGCAGCCAAGAGCAAATTAGCGGGGGGACGATCAAGAAGACCCAGTACTTC,TRBJ2-5,TRBD2,NA,TRBV4-1
CASSLASGSPLHF,TGTGCCAGCAGTTTAGCGAGCGGGTCACCCCTCCACTTT,TRBJ1-6,NA,NA,TRBV12-3/TRBV12-4
CASSLSGYPEDTQYF,TGTGCCAGCAGCCTGAGCGGGTACCCGGAGGATACGCAGTATTTT,TRBJ2-3,NA,NA,TRBV7-3
CASSQDHSGNTIYF,TGTGCCAGCAGCCAAGATCACTCTGGAAACACCATATATTTT,TRBJ1-3,NA,NA,TRBV4-2
CSVEEGADEKLFF,TGCAGCGTTGAGGAGGGGGCCGATGAAAAACTGTTTTTT,TRBJ1-4,TRBD1,NA,TRBV29-1
CASSRGGPYEQYF,TGTGCCAGCAGCCGGGGGGGCCCCTACGAGCAGTACTTC,TRBJ2-7,TRBD2,NA,TRBV5-5
CASSQGGFTEAFF,TGTGCCAGCAGCCAGGGGGGTTTCACTGAAGCTTTCTTT,TRBJ1-1,TRBD1,NA,TRBV2
CASSFAGTPLHF,TGTGCCAGCAGTTTTGCGGGTACACCCCTCCACTTT,TRBJ1-6,NA,NA,TRBV27
CASRRDSLYGYTF,TGTGCCAGCAGGAGGGACAGCCTATATGGCTACACCTTC,TRBJ1-2,TRBD1,NA,TRBV6-5
CATKTSLVCYGYTF,TGTGCCACAAAAACTAGTCTGGTTTGCTATGGCTACACCTTC,TRBJ1-2,NA,NA,TRBV24-1
CASSLWEGGMNTEAFF,TGTGCCAGCAGCTTATGGGAGGGGGGAATGAACACTGAAGCTTTCTTT,TRBJ1-1,NA,once,TRBV11-2
CASSSPGLTKGNEQYF,TGCGCCAGCAGCTCACCGGGACTAACGAAAGGGAACGAGCAGTACTTC,TRBJ2-7,TRBD2,NA,TRBV5-1
CASSEQGYYGYTF,TGTGCCAGTAGTGAACAGGGATACTATGGCTACACCTTC,TRBJ1-2,NA,NA,TRBV19
CASSQEGGRSSYEQYF,TGCGCCAGCAGCCAAGAAGGCGGCAGATCCTCCTACGAGCAGTACTTC,TRBJ2-7,NA,NA,TRBV4-1
CASGGLAENIQYF,TGTGCCAGCGGTGGACTGGCGGAAAACATTCAGTACTTC,TRBJ2-4,NA,NA,TRBV4-2
CSASKYSNTEAFF,TGCAGTGCTAGTAAATATTCGAACACTGAAGCTTTCTTT,TRBJ1-1,NA,few,TRBV20-1
CAISEPLAGPRDTEAFF,TGTGCCATCAGTGAACCCCTCGCCGGCCCGAGGGACACTGAAGCTTTCTTT,TRBJ1-1,NA,NA,TRBV10-3
CASSLIGATPPYEQYF,TGTGCCAGCAGCTTAATAGGGGCAACTCCCCCCTACGAGCAGTACTTC,TRBJ2-7,NA,NA,TRBV7-8
CASSPPGLAETQYF,TGTGCCAGCAGTCCCCCGGGACTAGCGGAGACCCAGTACTTC,TRBJ2-5,TRBD2,once,TRBV27
CASSEGTGPYEQYF,TGTGCCAGCAGCGAGGGAACAGGACCCTACGAGCAGTACTTC,TRBJ2-7,NA,NA,TRBV9
CASPGITGELFF,TGTGCCAGCCCGGGGATCACCGGGGAGCTGTTTTTT,TRBJ2-2,NA,NA,TRBV18
CASRPGLADDNEQFF,TGTGCCAGCAGGCCGGGACTAGCGGACGACAATGAGCAGTTCTTC,TRBJ2-1,TRBD2,NA,TRBV7-3
CASSSDGLSGANVLTF,TGTGCCAGCAGTTCCGACGGACTCTCTGGGGCCAACGTCCTGACTTTC,TRBJ2-6,NA,many,TRBV27
CAWNSQRATGELFF,TGTGCCTGGAATTCCCAGAGGGCCACCGGGGAGCTGTTTTTT,TRBJ2-2,NA,NA,TRBV30
CATSAGAENEQYF,TGTGCCACCTCGGCGGGGGCAGAAAACGAGCAGTACTTC,TRBJ2-7,NA,NA,TRBV19
CASRRARGGNQPQHF,TGTGCCAGTAGGAGGGCTCGTGGAGGCAATCAGCCCCAGCATTTT,TRBJ1-5,NA,NA,TRBV19
CASSRTGTAPQETQYF,TGTGCCAGCAGCAGAACCGGGACAGCACCACAAGAGACCCAGTACTTC,TRBJ2-5,TRBD1,NA,TRBV5-6
CASRHHAGGGTEAFF,TGTGCCAGTAGACACCACGCGGGGGGAGGCACTGAAGCTTTCTTT,TRBJ1-1,NA,once,TRBV19
CASSEYGVFHMNTEAFF,TGTGCCAGCAGTGAATACGGGGTGTTCCATATGAACACTGAAGCTTTCTTT,TRBJ1-1,NA,NA,TRBV25-1
CASARLAGGIDTQYF,TGTGCCAGTGCGCGACTAGCGGGGGGAATAGATACGCAGTATTTT,TRBJ2-3,TRBD2,NA,TRBV19
CASSRDRGPYGYTF,TGCGCCAGCAGCCGGGACAGGGGGCCCTATGGCTACACCTTC,TRBJ1-2,TRBD1,NA,TRBV4-1
CATTRGDGETQYF,TGTGCCACCACACGGGGGGACGGAGAGACCCAGTACTTC,TRBJ2-5,TRBD2,NA,TRBV10-3
CSAQQETQYF,TGCAGTGCTCAGCAAGAGACCCAGTACTTC,TRBJ2-5,NA,NA,TRBV20-1
CASSTRIQETQYF,TGTGCCAGCAGCACTAGGATCCAAGAGACCCAGTACTTC,TRBJ2-5,NA,few,TRBV9
CASSAGTAKETQYF,TGTGCCAGCAGCGCCGGGACAGCTAAAGAGACCCAGTACTTC,TRBJ2-5,TRBD1,NA,TRBV5-4
CATSRDTGASNTEAFF,TGTGCCACCAGCAGGGATACAGGGGCTTCGAACACTGAAGCTTTCTTT,TRBJ1-1,TRBD1,few,TRBV15
CASSPDRVESNQPQHF,TGTGCCAGCAGCCCAGACAGGGTCGAGAGCAATCAGCCCCAGCATTTT,TRBJ1-5,TRBD1,NA,TRBV6-6
CASSPDRVSTDTQYF,TGTGCCAGCAGCCCTGACAGGGTTAGCACAGATACGCAGTATTTT,TRBJ2-3,TRBD1,NA,TRBV7-2
CASRPLAGVSYEQYF,TGTGCCAGCAGGCCACTAGCGGGGGTTTCCTACGAGCAGTACTTC,TRBJ2-7,TRBD2,NA,TRBV2
CASSEVGHDYGYTF,TGTGCCAGCAGTGAAGTGGGACATGACTATGGCTACACCTTC,TRBJ1-2,NA,few,TRBV6-1
CASHYRGFDNEQFF,TGTGCCAGCCACTATCGGGGGTTCGACAATGAGCAGTTCTTC,TRBJ2-1,NA,NA,TRBV19
CASSSVGGRWSNQPQHF,TGTGCCAGCAGCTCCGTCGGGGGGCGCTGGAGCAATCAGCCCCAGCATTTT,TRBJ1-5,NA,NA,TRBV7-6
CATSVRTGSGDSPLHF,TGTGCCACCAGCGTAAGAACAGGGAGCGGTGATTCACCCCTCCACTTT,TRBJ1-6,NA,NA,TRBV15
CASSVTTRSYEQYF,TGTGCCAGTAGTGTCACGACGAGGTCCTACGAGCAGTACTTC,TRBJ2-7,NA,NA,TRBV19
CASSQGGFTGELFF,TGCGCCAGCAGCCAAGGAGGGTTCACCGGGGAGCTGTTTTTT,TRBJ2-2,NA,NA,TRBV4-1
CASSHQTGLYEQYF,TGCGCCAGCAGCCATCAGACAGGGCTCTACGAGCAGTACTTC,TRBJ2-7,TRBD1,NA,TRBV4-3